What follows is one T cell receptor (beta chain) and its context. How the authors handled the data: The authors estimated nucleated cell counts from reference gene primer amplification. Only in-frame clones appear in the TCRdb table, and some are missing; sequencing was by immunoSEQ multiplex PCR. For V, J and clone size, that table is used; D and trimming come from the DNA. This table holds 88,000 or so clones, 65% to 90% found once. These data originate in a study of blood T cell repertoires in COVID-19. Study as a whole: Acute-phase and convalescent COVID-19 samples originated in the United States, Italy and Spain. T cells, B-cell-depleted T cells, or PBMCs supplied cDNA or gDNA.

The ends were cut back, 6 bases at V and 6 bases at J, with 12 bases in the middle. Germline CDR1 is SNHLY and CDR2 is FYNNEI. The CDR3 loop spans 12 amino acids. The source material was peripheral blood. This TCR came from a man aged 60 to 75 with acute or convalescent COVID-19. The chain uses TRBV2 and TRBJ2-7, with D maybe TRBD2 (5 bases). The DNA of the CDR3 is TGTGCCAGCAGGCTAGCAGTAAGCGAGCAGTACTTC. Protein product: CASRLAVSEQYF.